These 26 T cell receptor beta chains were sequenced from one sample in a study of neurological immune-mediated disorders (dated by TCRdb to about 2019). The protocol used for the library was 5' RACE. TCRdb shows the sequencer as Illumina HiSeq 2500. Clones were called with MiXCR by TCRdb after fastp trimmed the public reads at Q25, and only in-frame beta chains were retained. When rows share a CDR3 protein, they turn into one entry using the most common DNA and genes. The sample data list tens of thousands of distinct CDR3 sequences, and 11% to 15% of these were observed just once. In total, the top ten clones hold 25% to 30% of the sample. The sequenced sample was PBMCs. These receptors all come from a woman aged 50 to 60 with HTLV-1-associated myelopathy (HAM/TSP).

This clonotype was counted at least ten times. The rearrangement joins TRBV20-1 to TRBJ2-7; D uncertain. There are 13 residues in the CDR3. CDR1 and CDR2 (germline): DFQATT, SNEGSKA (reference sequence). Trimming took off 5 bases at V and 5 bases at J, with 16 bases between the two ends. CDR3 nucleotides: TGCAGTGCTCGCAAGGACCGCCTAGACGAGCAGTACTTC. This gives the protein CSARKDRLDEQYF.

In this sample, this clonotype turned up many times. This chain uses TRBV27 with TRBJ2-5, with D maybe TRBD2 (7 bases). The V end was cut by 0 bases, the J end by 5 bases, with 13 bases between. CDR1 is MNHEY, CDR2 SMNVEV, per germline (reference sequence). This CDR3 spans 15 amino acids. The DNA of the CDR3 is TGTGCCAGCAGTTTATCGTGGGGGGGCCGGGAGACCCAGTACTTC. It yields the protein CASSLSWGGRETQYF.

This clonotype occurred many times. The genes are TRBV6-2 or TRBV6-3 and TRBJ2-3; D possibly corresponds to TRBD2 (7 bases). The CDR3 runs 15 residues. With 6 bases removed from V and 3 bases from J, the gap between germline ends came to 16 bases. Per the germline V gene, CDR1 is MNHEY and CDR2 is SVGEGT. CDR3 protein: CASSPQGGGTDTQYF. The DNA for the CDR3 is TGTGCCAGCAGCCCGCAAGGGGGGGGTACAGATACGCAGTATTTT.

CDR3 bases: TGCAGCGTTGAAGACACCGGGACCAAGGGGCAGTACTTC. It encodes CSVEDTGTKGQYF. This sequence joins TRBV29-1 and TRBJ2-7; tentatively, D is TRBD1 or TRBD2 (5 bases each). The germline V gene has CDR1 SQVTM and CDR2 ANQGSEA. This CDR3 has 13 residues. V lost 0 bases to trimming and J lost 9 bases, with 15 bases between them.

The table lists this clonotype with many counts. The V call is TRBV10-3, the J call TRBJ2-1; unclear D gene. The CDR3 is 11 amino acids. In germline, CDR1 is ENHRY, CDR2 SYGVKD. The V gene lost 4 bases and the J gene lost 5 bases, with 3 bases spanning the gap. In DNA form, the CDR3 reads TGTGCCATCAGTGTGGACAATGAGCAGTTCTTC. This encodes CAISVDNEQFF.

This clonotype showed up many times. The genes are TRBV11-2 and TRBJ1-2, with D possibly being TRBD1 (6 bases). CDR1 is SGHAT, CDR2 FQNNGV, per germline. V was shortened by 6 bases and J by 2 bases, with 16 bases between the two germline ends. The CDR3 has 15 residues. As DNA, the CDR3 is TGTGCCAGCAGTCCTCTTAGGGGGTCCAACTATGGCTACACCTTC. This sequence encodes CASSPLRGSNYGYTF.

This clonotype was counted at least ten times. The chain employs TRBV20-1 and TRBJ2-6; TRBD2 agrees at 10 bases. Germline V gene data show CDR1 as DFQATT and CDR2 as SNEGSKA (reference sequence). This CDR3 contains 18 residues. V dropped 3 bases and J dropped 0; count of bases not matched to a gene: 8. The CDR3: CSASGSLAGTSGANVLTF. The CDR3 DNA reads TGCAGTGCTAGTGGCTCACTAGCGGGGACCTCTGGGGCCAACGTCCTGACTTTC.

This clonotype was counted between two and nine times. This chain connects TRBV7-3 to TRBJ2-7; D is perhaps TRBD1 (5 bases). Germline V CDR1 and CDR2: SGHTA, FQGTGA. Trimming pared 6 bases from V and 4 bases from J, leaving 13 bases between. The CDR3 loop spans 13 amino acids. In nucleotides, the CDR3 is TGTGCCAGCAGTAGGGGTCCCGGGTACGAGCAGTACGTC. Protein product: CASSRGPGYEQYV.

The chain links TRBV7-2 to TRBJ1-1, with TRBD1 as a possible D gene (5 bases). In germline, CDR1 is SGHTA, CDR2 FQGNSA. Trimming left V 3 bases short and J 4 bases short, with 12 bases between. This CDR3 is built from 14 residues. CDR3 sequence reads: CASSLRRQGTEAFF. The CDR3 DNA reads as TGTGCCAGCAGCTTGCGTCGCCAGGGCACTGAAGCTTTCTTT. Looking up the rest from reference TRBV7-2 and TRBJ1-1 gives the full variable domain: GAGVSQSPSNKVTEKGKDVELRCDPISGHTALYWYRQSLGQGLEFLIYFQGNSAPDKSGLPSDRFSAERTGGSVSTLTIQRTQQEDSAVYLCASSLRRQGTEAFFGQGTRLTVV.

In its sample, this clonotype was seen many times. The chain combines TRBV7-2 with TRBJ2-5, with D tentatively TRBD2 (6 bases). The germline CDR1 and CDR2 sequences are SGHTA and FQGNSA. The CDR3 totals 17 residues. The V end lost 1 base, the J end lost 5 bases, and 20 bases lay between the germline ends. CDR3: CASSLEWRRGERETQYF. The DNA for the CDR3 is TGTGCCAGCAGCTTAGAATGGCGCCGCGGGGAGCGCGAGACCCAGTACTTC.

This clonotype was seen many times. The CDR3 sequence: CASSPRVADTQYF. For the CDR3, the DNA is TGTGCCAGCAGCCCCAGAGTGGCAGATACGCAGTATTTT. This chain connects TRBV7-9 to TRBJ2-3, with no clear D. Trimming took 5 bases from V and 4 from J, leaving 10 bases between them. The germline V gene encodes CDR1 SEHNR and CDR2 FQNEAQ (reference sequence). The CDR3 spans 13 residues.

This clonotype was recorded many times. The chain links TRBV7-9 to TRBJ1-5, with a weak D call TRBD1 (6 bases). Germline V gives CDR1 SEHNR, CDR2 FQNEAQ (reference sequence). The CDR3 runs to 14 residues. The V gene lost 4 bases and the J gene lost 8 bases, with 15 bases spanning the gap. CDR3 nucleotide sequence: TGTGCCAGCAGCTCGGGGTGGGAGGGGGAGCCCCAGCATTTT. Its protein product is CASSSGWEGEPQHF.

This chain joins TRBV21-1 and TRBJ2-4; TRBD1, as called in the table, went unchecked against the DNA. TRBV21-1 is a recognized pseudogene. The CDR3 runs 19 residues. The CDR3 loop is CASSYRGKGAFWANNIQYF. The DNA of the CDR3 is TGTGCCAGCAGTTACAGAGGGAAGGGGGCGTTTTGGGCCAACAACATTCAGTACTTC.

For this clonotype: This may be a read error, as it is one base from a much larger clone. V is TRBV7-2 and J is TRBJ2-3; D may be TRBD1 (5 bases). CDR1 and CDR2 (germline): SGHTA, FQGNSA. This CDR3 is built from 16 residues. The CDR3 protein is CGSSLGRSQGTDTQYF. The CDR3 bases are TGTGGCAGCAGCTTAGGGCGGTCGCAGGGAACAGATACGCAGTATTTT.

This clonotype was picked up many times. The rearrangement links TRBV3-1 to TRBJ2-4, with 8 bases fitting TRBD1. CDR1 is LGHDT, CDR2 YNNKEL, per germline (reference sequence). This CDR3 has 14 residues. V dropped 5 bases and J dropped 5; count of bases not matched to a gene: 5. CDR3 region: CASSAQGAQNIQYF. CDR3 in DNA: TGTGCCAGCAGCGCTCAGGGGGCGCAAAACATTCAGTACTTC.

This clonotype appeared many times. The chain combines TRBV5-5 with TRBJ2-7; either TRBD1 or TRBD2 may supply D (5 bases each). The CDR3 contains 14 residues. The germline V gene has CDR1 SGHKS and CDR2 YYEKEE (reference sequence). Trimming took off 2 bases at V and 5 bases at J, with 14 bases between the two ends. The CDR3 sequence: CASSLDPGTDEQYV. CDR3 DNA: TGTGCCAGCAGCTTAGATCCAGGGACGGACGAGCAGTACGTC.

This clonotype was seen repeatedly, ten times or more. V usage is TRBV7-2 and J usage is TRBJ2-2; D may be TRBD1 or TRBD2 (6 bases each). There are 16 residues in the CDR3. V was shortened by 5 bases and J by 3 bases, with 16 bases between the two germline ends. Germline CDR1 and CDR2: SGHTA and FQGNSA. CDR3: CASSPRQERDTGELFF. The CDR3 nucleotides read TGTGCCAGCAGCCCCCGACAGGAGCGGGACACCGGGGAGCTGTTTTTT. Supplemented by reference TRBV7-2 and TRBJ2-2, the full variable domain reads GAGVSQSPSNKVTEKGKDVELRCDPISGHTALYWYRQSLGQGLEFLIYFQGNSAPDKSGLPSDRFSAERTGGSVSTLTIQRTQQEDSAVYLCASSPRQERDTGELFFGEGSRLTVL.

This clonotype was observed at least ten times. This chain links TRBV5-1 with TRBJ1-1; the match to TRBD1 covers 8 bases. The J segment lost 0 bases and the V segment lost 4 bases, leaving 8 bases of the junction unmatched. CDR1 and CDR2 from the germline V gene are SGHRS and YFSETQ. This CDR3 contains 16 residues. The CDR3 protein is CASSTGTGALNTEAFF. CDR3 bases: TGCGCCAGCAGCACCGGGACAGGAGCTCTGAACACTGAAGCTTTCTTT. The full variable domain, rest sourced from reference TRBV5-1 and TRBJ1-1, is KAGVTQTPRYLIKTRGQQVTLSCSPISGHRSVSWYQQTPGQGLQFLFEYFSETQRNKGNFPGRFSGRQFSNSRSEMNVSTLELGDSALYLCASSTGTGALNTEAFFGQGTRLTVV.

This clonotype was found many times. The chain uses TRBV9 and TRBJ2-1, with TRBD2 matching over 7 bases. The CDR3 has 15 amino acids. Germline V gene sequence: CDR1 SGDLS, CDR2 YYNGEE. Trimming removed 0 bases from V and 3 bases from J; junction bases left unmatched: 3. The CDR3 region is CASSVGRGDYNEQFF. The CDR3 bases are TGTGCCAGCAGCGTAGGCCGGGGGGACTACAATGAGCAGTTCTTC.

The chain recombines TRBV21-1 with TRBJ1-2. TRBV21-1 is termed a pseudogene. CDR3 size: 12 residues. The CDR3 DNA reads TGTGCCAGCAGCAAAGAGCGAGATGGCTACTCCTTC. This sequence encodes CASSKERDGYSF.

This clonotype showed up many times. The V call is TRBV5-1, the J call TRBJ2-3; D gene ambiguous. In germline, CDR1 is SGHRS, CDR2 YFSETQ. CDR3 length: 12 residues. The ends were cut back, 4 bases at V and 1 base at J, with 4 bases in the middle. CDR3 residues: CASSHGTDTQYF. In DNA, the CDR3 is TGCGCCAGCAGCCACGGCACAGATACGCAGTATTTT.

This clonotype was seen ten or more times. This sequence joins TRBV7-2 and TRBJ1-1; 9 bases fit TRBD1. The CDR3 loop spans 15 amino acids. Germline V gene sequence: CDR1 SGHTA, CDR2 FQGNSA. V shed 5 bases, J shed 4 bases, and the junction held 8 bases outside the gene matches. The CDR3 bases are TGTGCCAGCAGCCAAACAGGGGGCAAGGGCACTGAAGCTTTCTTT. Encoded protein: CASSQTGGKGTEAFF.

The sample holds many counts of this clonotype. J is TRBJ1-5 and V is TRBV7-2; no definite D call. V gave up 5 bases and J gave up 3 bases, with 11 bases separating them. CDR1 and CDR2 (germline): SGHTA, FQGNSA. CDR3 length: 14 amino acids. As DNA, the CDR3 is TGTGCCAGCAGCCTCGGCGGGTTCAATCAGCCCCAGCATTTT. Protein: CASSLGGFNQPQHF.

This clonotype was seen repeatedly, ten times or more. The chain recombines TRBV2 with TRBJ1-1, with D possibly matching TRBD1 (5 bases). CDR3 length: 15 residues. The V end was cut by 6 bases, the J end by 0 bases, with 14 bases between. CDR1 SNHLY and CDR2 FYNNEI come from the germline V gene. Written as DNA, the CDR3 is TGTGCCAGCAGCCAAGAGGGACGGCTGAACACTGAAGCTTTCTTT. Residues: CASSQEGRLNTEAFF.

This clonotype was observed many times. This sequence joins TRBV10-3 and TRBJ1-4; D not certain. The CDR3 covers 14 residues. The germline V gene has CDR1 ENHRY and CDR2 SYGVKD. V lost 3 bases, J lost 3 bases, and 8 bases lay in between. CDR3 DNA: TGTGCCATCAGTGACTTGGGGTCTAATGAAAAACTGTTTTTT. It translates to CAISDLGSNEKLFF.

Notes on this clonotype: A much bigger clone sits one base away, suggesting this may be a read error. CDR3 coding DNA: TGCAGTGCTAGAGATGGGGGGAGCTTCGGCAATCAGCCCCAGCATTTT. As protein: CSARDGGSFGNQPQHF. This rearrangement joins TRBV20-1 to TRBJ1-5, with D perhaps matching TRBD1 (5 bases). This CDR3 comprises 16 residues. Germline V lookup: CDR1 DFQATT, CDR2 SNEGSKA (reference sequence). Trimming cost V 0 bases and J 2 bases, with 14 bases left between them.